Following are 9 T cell receptor beta chains from one sample sequenced in a study of blood T cell repertoires in COVID-19. TCRdb's copy holds only in-frame clones and misses some; the assay was immunoSEQ multiplex PCR. The table shows 75,000 or so clones, with 80% occurring only once. Specimen: peripheral blood. The receptors were sampled from a man aged 55-75 years with active or convalescent COVID-19.

The sample holds a few counts of this clone. This chain links TRBV6-1 with TRBJ1-6, with no clear D. The CDR3 loop spans 14 amino acids. The germline V and J ends were trimmed by 2 bases and 4 bases, with 6 bases remaining between them. Germline V gene sequence: CDR1 MNHNS, CDR2 SASEGT. Written as DNA, the CDR3 is TGTGCCAGCAGTGAATCCCAGTATAATTCACCCCTCCACTTT. As protein: CASSESQYNSPLHF.

The J gene is TRBJ1-1, the V gene TRBV6-2 or TRBV6-3; TRBD1 aligns across 10 bases. V lost 4 bases, J lost 8 bases, and 4 bases stayed unmatched. Germline CDR1 and CDR2: MNHEY and SVGEGT. The length of the CDR3 is 13 residues. The CDR3 is CASSSGQGYEAFF. CDR3 coding DNA: TGTGCCAGCAGTTCGGGACAGGGGTACGAAGCTTTCTTT.

The sample holds a few counts of this clone. The V gene is TRBV12-3 or TRBV12-4, the J gene TRBJ1-2, with D hard to call. The CDR3 extends over 13 amino acids. V lost 2 bases and J lost 7, with 11 bases in between. The CDR3 DNA reads as TGTGCCAGCAGTTTAACGAACAGTGGTGGCTACACCTTC. Protein product: CASSLTNSGGYTF.

The rearrangement joins TRBV4-2 to TRBJ1-2; the match to TRBD1 covers 7 bases. The CDR3 is 15 amino acids. V trimming: 4 bases; J trimming: 0 bases; junction bases outside the gene matches: 5. Germline V gives CDR1 LGHNA, CDR2 YNFKEQ. The CDR3 is CASSRDSETNYGYTF. The CDR3 DNA reads as TGTGCCAGCAGCCGGGACAGCGAGACTAACTATGGCTACACCTTC.

The chain has TRBV12-5 and TRBJ1-5; a weak D match, TRBD1 (5 bases). The germline gives CDR1 LGHNT, CDR2 FRNRAP. V was shortened by 2 bases and J by 6 bases, with 23 bases between the two germline ends. There are 18 residues in the CDR3. CDR3 sequence reads: CASGLLTARYNRGQPQHF. CDR3 DNA sequence: TGTGCTAGTGGTTTGTTAACAGCCCGTTATAATAGGGGTCAGCCCCAGCATTTT.

The sample holds one count of this clone. The J gene is TRBJ2-3, the V gene TRBV5-8; 7 nucleotides align to TRBD1. With V trimmed by 0 bases and J by 6 bases, 7 bases remained unmatched. Germline V gives CDR1 SGHTS, CDR2 YDEGEE. This CDR3 is 15 amino acids long. CDR3 residues: CASSLVGQLTDTQYF. The CDR3 bases are TGTGCCAGCAGCTTGGTGGGACAGCTGACGGATACGCAGTATTTT.

The chain links TRBV9 to TRBJ2-3; 9 nucleotides agree with TRBD2. The CDR3 consists of 15 residues. Germline V gene lookup returns CDR1 SGDLS and CDR2 YYNGEE. With V trimmed by 4 bases and J by 2 bases, 5 bases remained unmatched. CDR3 in DNA: TGTGCCAGCAGCCCGGGACTAGCACACACAGATACGCAGTATTTT. It translates to CASSPGLAHTDTQYF.

The chain links TRBV7-9 to TRBJ1-5, with D perhaps TRBD1 (6 bases). Trimming left V 3 bases short and J 6 bases short, with 15 bases between. The germline V gene encodes CDR1 SEHNR and CDR2 FQNEAQ (reference sequence). The CDR3 loop spans 15 amino acids. The CDR3 DNA is TGTGCCAGCAGCTTGGGGCAGGGGACGTCTCAGCCCCAGCATTTT. Residues: CASSLGQGTSQPQHF.

The rearrangement joins TRBV6-2 or TRBV6-3 to TRBJ2-3; a weak D match, TRBD2 (6 bases). The germline CDR1 and CDR2 sequences are MNHEY and SVGEGT. CDR3 length: 15 amino acids. Between the trimmed V and J ends, which lost 6 bases and 5 bases, there was a span of 18 bases. The CDR3 DNA reads as TGTGCCAGCAGCGGATACGGGCGGGGTAAAGATACGCAGTATTTT. It codes for CASSGYGRGKDTQYF.